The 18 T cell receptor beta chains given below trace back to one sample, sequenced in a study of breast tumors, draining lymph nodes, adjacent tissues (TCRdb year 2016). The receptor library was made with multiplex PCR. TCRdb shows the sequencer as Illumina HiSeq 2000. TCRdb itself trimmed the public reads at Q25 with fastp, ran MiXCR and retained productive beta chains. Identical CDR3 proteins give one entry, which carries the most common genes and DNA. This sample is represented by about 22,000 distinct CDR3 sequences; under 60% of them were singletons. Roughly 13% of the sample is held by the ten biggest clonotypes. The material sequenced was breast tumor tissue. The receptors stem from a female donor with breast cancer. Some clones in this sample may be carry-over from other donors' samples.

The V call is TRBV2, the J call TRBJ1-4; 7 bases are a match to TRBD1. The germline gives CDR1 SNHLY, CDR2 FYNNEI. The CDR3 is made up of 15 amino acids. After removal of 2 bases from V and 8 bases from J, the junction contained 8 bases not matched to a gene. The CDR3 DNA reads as TGTGCCAGCAGTGAACTCCAGGGGGAGAGGGAAAAACTGTTTTTT. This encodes CASSELQGEREKLFF.

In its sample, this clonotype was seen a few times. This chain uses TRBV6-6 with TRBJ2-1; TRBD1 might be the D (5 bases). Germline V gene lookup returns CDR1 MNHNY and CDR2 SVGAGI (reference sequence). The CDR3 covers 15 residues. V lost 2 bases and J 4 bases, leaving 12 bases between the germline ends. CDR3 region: CASSYRAGSYNEQFF. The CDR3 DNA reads TGTGCCAGCAGTTACAGGGCAGGGTCATACAATGAGCAGTTCTTC.

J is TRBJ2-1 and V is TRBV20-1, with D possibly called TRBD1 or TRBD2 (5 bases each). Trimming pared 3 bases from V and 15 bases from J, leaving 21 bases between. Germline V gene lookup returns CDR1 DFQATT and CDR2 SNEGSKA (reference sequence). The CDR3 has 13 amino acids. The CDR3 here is CSARNSNWDRGFF. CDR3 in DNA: TGCAGTGCTAGGAATAGCAATTGGGACCGGGGGTTCTTC.

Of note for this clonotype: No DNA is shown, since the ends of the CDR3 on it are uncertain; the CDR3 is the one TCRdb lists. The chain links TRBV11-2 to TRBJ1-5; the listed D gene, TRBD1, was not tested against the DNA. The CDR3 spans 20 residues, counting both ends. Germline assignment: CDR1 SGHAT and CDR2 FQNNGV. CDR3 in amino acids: CASSFYICSAVPGQGQPQHF.

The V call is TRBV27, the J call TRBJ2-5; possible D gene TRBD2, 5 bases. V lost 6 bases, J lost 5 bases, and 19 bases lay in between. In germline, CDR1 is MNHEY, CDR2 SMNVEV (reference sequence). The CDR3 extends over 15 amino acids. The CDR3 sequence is CASSPMRATRETQYF. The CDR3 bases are TGTGCCAGCAGCCCTATGAGGGCGACCAGGGAGACCCAGTACTTC.

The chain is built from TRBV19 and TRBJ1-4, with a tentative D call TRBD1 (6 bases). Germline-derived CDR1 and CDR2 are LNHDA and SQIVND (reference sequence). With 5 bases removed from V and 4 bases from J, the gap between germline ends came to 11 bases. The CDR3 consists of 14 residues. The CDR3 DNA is TGTGCCAGTAGTGACAGGTCGTTTAATGAAAAACTGTTTTTT. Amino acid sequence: CASSDRSFNEKLFF.

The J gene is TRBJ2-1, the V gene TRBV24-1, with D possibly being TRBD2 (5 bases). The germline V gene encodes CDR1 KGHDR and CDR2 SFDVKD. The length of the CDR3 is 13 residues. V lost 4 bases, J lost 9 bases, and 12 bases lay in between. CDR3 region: CATSDLSRGEQFF. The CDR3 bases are TGTGCCACCAGTGACCTTTCACGGGGTGAGCAGTTCTTC.

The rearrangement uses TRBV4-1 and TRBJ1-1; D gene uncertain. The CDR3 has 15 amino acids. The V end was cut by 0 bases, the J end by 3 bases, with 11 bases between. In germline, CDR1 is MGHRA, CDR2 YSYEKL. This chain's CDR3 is CASSQERLEDTEAFF. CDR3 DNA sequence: TGCGCCAGCAGCCAAGAGAGGCTAGAGGACACTGAAGCTTTCTTT.

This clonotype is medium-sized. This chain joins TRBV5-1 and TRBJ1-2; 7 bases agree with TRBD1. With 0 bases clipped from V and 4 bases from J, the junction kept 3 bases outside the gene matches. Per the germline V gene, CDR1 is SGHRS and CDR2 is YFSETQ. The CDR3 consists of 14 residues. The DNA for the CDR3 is TGCGCCAGCAGCTTGGGACAGGGCGTCTATGGCTACACCTTC. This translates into CASSLGQGVYGYTF.

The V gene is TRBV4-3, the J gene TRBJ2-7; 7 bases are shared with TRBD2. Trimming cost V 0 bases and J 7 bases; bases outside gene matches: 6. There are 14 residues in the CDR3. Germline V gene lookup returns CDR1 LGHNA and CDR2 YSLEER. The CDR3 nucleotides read TGCGCCAGCAGCCAAGAGGCAACAGCGGGGGAGCAGTACTTC. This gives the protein CASSQEATAGEQYF.

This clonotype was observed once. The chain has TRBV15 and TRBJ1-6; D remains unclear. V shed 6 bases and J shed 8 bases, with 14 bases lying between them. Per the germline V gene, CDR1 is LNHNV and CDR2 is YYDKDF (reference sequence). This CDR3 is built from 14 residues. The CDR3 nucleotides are TGTGCCACCAGGAGGTTCGAGAGGGATTCACCCCTCCACTTT. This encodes CATRRFERDSPLHF.

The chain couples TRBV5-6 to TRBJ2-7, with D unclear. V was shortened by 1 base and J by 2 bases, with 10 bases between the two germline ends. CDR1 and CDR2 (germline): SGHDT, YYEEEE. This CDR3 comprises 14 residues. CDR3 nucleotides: TGTGCCAGCAGCTTGTTCGCAAAAACCTACGAGCAGTACTTC. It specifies CASSLFAKTYEQYF.

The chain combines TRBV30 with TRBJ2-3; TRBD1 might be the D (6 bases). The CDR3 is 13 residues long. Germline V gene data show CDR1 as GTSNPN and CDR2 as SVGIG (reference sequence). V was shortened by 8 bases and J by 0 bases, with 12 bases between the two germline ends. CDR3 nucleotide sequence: TGTGCCAAACAGGGATCTAGCACAGATACGCAGTATTTT. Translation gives CAKQGSSTDTQYF.

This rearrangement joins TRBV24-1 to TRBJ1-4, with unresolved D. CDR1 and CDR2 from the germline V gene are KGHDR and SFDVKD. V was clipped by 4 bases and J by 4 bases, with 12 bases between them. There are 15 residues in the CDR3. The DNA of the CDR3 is TGTGCCACCAGTGAATCGGACGGGTTTAATGAAAAACTGTTTTTT. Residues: CATSESDGFNEKLFF.

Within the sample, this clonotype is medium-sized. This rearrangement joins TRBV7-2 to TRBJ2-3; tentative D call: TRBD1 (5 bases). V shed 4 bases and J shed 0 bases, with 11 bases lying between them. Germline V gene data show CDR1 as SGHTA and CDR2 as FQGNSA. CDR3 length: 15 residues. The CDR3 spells CASSYRTGSTDTQYF. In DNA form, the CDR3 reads TGTGCCAGCAGCTACAGAACAGGTAGCACAGATACGCAGTATTTT.

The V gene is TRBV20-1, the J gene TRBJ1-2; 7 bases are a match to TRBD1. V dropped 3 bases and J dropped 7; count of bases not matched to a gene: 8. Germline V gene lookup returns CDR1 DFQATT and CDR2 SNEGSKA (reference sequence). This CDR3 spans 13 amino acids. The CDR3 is CSASPQTGFGYTF. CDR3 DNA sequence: TGCAGTGCTAGTCCCCAGACAGGGTTTGGCTACACCTTC.

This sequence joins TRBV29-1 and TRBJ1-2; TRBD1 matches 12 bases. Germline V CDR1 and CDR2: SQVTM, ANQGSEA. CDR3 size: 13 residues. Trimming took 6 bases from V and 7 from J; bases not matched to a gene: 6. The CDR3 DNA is TGCAGCGTGGAGGGACAGGGGGCGCGTGGCTACACCTTC. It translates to CSVEGQGARGYTF. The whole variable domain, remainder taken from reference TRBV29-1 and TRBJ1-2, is SAVISQKPSRDICQRGTSLTIQCQVDSQVTMMFWYRQQPGQSLTLIATANQGSEATYESGFVIDKFPISRPNLTFSTLTVSNMSPEDSSIYLCSVEGQGARGYTFGSGTRLTVV.

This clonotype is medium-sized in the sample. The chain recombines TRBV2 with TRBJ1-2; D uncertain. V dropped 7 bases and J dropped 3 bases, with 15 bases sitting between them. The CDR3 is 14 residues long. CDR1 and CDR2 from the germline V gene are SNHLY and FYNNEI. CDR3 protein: CASTETGRYYGYTF. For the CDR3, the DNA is TGTGCCAGCACCGAAACCGGCAGGTACTATGGCTACACCTTC.